This entry describes one TCR beta chain. Germline V gene sequence: CDR1 SGHVS, CDR2 FNYEAQ. This CDR3 region has 13 residues. Trimming removed 5 bases from V and 1 base from J, with 8 bases in between. The data are from a study of T cell changes during pregnancy in multiple sclerosis. Using immunoSEQ multiplex PCR, the repertoire was profiled, and TCRdb retains in-frame clones only, with some absent. The top ten clones hold 1.4% of a sample with 65,000 to 85,000 clones, more than 75% of them seen once. The chain couples TRBV7-6 to TRBJ1-1, with unresolved D. The clonotype comes from a female donor with multiple sclerosis, enrolled in a pregnancy study. Sequenced here: peripheral blood, sampled in the third trimester of pregnancy. The chain's CDR3 is CASSPSPNTEAFF. In DNA, the CDR3 is TGTGCCAGCAGCCCGAGCCCGAACACTGAAGCTTTCTTT. Supplemented by reference TRBV7-6 and TRBJ1-1, the full variable domain reads GAGVSQSPRYKVTKRGQDVALRCDPISGHVSLYWYRQALGQGPEFLTYFNYEAQQDKSGLPNDRFSAERPEGSISTLTIQRTEQRDSAMYRCASSPSPNTEAFFGQGTRLTVV.